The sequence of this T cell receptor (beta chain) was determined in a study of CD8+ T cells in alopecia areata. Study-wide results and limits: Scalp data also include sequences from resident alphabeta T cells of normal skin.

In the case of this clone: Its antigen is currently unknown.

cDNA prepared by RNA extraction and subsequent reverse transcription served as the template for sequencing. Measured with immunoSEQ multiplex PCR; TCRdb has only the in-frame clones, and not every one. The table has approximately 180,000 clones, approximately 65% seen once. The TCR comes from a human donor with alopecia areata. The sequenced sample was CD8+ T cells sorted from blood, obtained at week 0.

The CDR3 nucleotides read TGTGCCAGCAGCCAAGATGTCGGCGGGGGCCAAGAGACCCAGTACTTC. The encoded protein is CASSQDVGGGQETQYF. The genes are TRBV4-2 and TRBJ2-5; 7 nucleotides agree with TRBD2. J lost 1 base, V lost 0 bases, and 5 bases had no gene match. CDR3 length: 16 amino acids. The germline V gene has CDR1 LGHNA and CDR2 YNFKEQ.